This TCR beta chain is from a study of breast tumors, draining lymph nodes, adjacent tissues. Germline CDR1 SEHNR, CDR2 FQNEAQ (reference sequence). Trimming at V came to 4 bases and at J to 2 bases, leaving 11 bases not matched to a gene. This CDR3 has 17 amino acids. TCRdb re-called the multiplex PCR reads with MiXCR, one entry per CDR3 protein. The sample includes approximately 130,000 distinct CDR3 sequences, approximately 20% seen only once; the top ten take 2.6%. Study-level results: Tumor T cell lymph node origin was a supported hypothesis, not proven. Tumor and nontumor repertoires were significantly more similar in luminal-like than in basal-like breast cancer. Data fit most tumor T cells coming from lymph node, expanding in tumor. Tumor TCR diversity was below lymph nodes but above nontumor tissue.

Breast cancer patients provided tissue from their axillary draining lymph nodes. This clonotype occurred many times. Its cognate antigen is unknown. The material sequenced was axillary lymph node tissue. This chain joins TRBV7-9 and TRBJ2-5, with 9 bases lining up with TRBD2. The clonotype was recovered from a female donor with breast cancer. Some clones in this sample may be carry-over from other donors' samples. The CDR3 region is CASSSPAGGLGQETQYF. The CDR3 nucleotides read TGTGCCAGCAGCTCCCCGGCGGGAGGGTTAGGGCAAGAGACCCAGTACTTC.